These T cell receptor beta chains were read from a single sample in a study of blood T cell repertoires in COVID-19. Libraries were prepared by immunoSEQ multiplex PCR; TCRdb keeps only in-frame clonotypes and omits some of them. This table holds approximately 400,000 clones, 89% found once. Input material: peripheral blood. The receptors derive from a man between 40 and 49 years old with acute or convalescent COVID-19. Each CDR3 is given with its conserved first and last residue. A D gene is named only where the DNA matches it firmly. Rows give clone size only sometimes, using once, few, many, or a class for an expanded clone.

D gene	V gene	clone size	J gene	CDR3 DNA	CDR3 protein
NA	TRBV5-1	NA	TRBJ1-2	TGCGCCAGCAGCCTGGTACAGGCGACCACGAACTATGGCTACACCTTC	CASSLVQATTNYGYTF
NA	TRBV2	NA	TRBJ1-2	TGTGCCAGCAGGGCGGACAGCAGCTATGGCTACACCTTC	CASRADSSYGYTF
TRBD1	TRBV30	NA	TRBJ1-2	TGTGCCTGGAGCGCCGCGGGACAGAGGGCCTATGGCTACACCTTC	CAWSAAGQRAYGYTF
TRBD1	TRBV5-5	few	TRBJ1-1	TGTGCCAGCAGCACACCGGGAGTGGGACAGGTGAACACTGAAGCTTTCTTT	CASSTPGVGQVNTEAFF
TRBD2	TRBV19	once	TRBJ2-7	TGTGCCAGTAGTCCTCGGATAGCGGGGAGCTCCTACGAGCAGTACTTC	CASSPRIAGSSYEQYF
TRBD1	TRBV4-3	NA	TRBJ2-7	TGCGCCAGCAGCCAAGATTTATATTCAGGACAGGTATCCTACGAGCAGTACTTC	CASSQDLYSGQVSYEQYF
NA	TRBV6-4	NA	TRBJ1-5	TGTGCCAGCAGTGACGAGGCCAATCAGCCCCAGCATTTT	CASSDEANQPQHF
NA	TRBV27	NA	TRBJ2-7	TGTGCCAGCAGTTTGGCAGGGGACTACGAGCAGTACTTC	CASSLAGDYEQYF
TRBD2	TRBV19	once	TRBJ2-1	TGTGCCAGTAGCTTAAAGCGGGAGGGCCTAAGAAATGAGCAGTTCTTC	CASSLKREGLRNEQFF
NA	TRBV7-2	NA	TRBJ1-5	TGTGCCAGCAGCTTGACAGGTTTGAGCAATCAGCCCCAGCATTTT	CASSLTGLSNQPQHF